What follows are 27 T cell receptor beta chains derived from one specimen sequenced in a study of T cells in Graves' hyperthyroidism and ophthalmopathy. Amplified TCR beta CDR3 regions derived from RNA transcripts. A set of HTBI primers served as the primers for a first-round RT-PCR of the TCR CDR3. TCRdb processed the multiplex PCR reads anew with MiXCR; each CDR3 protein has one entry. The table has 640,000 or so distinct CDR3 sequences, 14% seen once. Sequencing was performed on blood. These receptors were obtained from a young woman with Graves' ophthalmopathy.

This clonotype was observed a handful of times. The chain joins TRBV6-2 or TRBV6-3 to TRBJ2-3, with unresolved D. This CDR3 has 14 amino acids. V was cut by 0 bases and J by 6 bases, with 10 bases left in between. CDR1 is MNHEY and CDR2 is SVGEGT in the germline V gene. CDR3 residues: CASSYSIGIDTQYF. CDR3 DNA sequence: TGTGCCAGCAGTTACTCGATAGGAATCGATACGCAGTATTTT.

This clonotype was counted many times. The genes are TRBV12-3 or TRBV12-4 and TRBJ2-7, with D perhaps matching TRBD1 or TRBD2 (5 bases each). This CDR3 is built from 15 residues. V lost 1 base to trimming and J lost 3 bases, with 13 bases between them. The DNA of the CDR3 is TGTGCCAGCAGTTTAGGGGGGACCCCCGGCTACGAGCAGTACTTC. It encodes CASSLGGTPGYEQYF.

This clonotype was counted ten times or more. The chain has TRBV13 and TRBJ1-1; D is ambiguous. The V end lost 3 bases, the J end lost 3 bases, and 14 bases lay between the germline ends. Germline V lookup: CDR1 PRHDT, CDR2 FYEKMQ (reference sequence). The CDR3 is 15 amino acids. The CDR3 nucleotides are TGTGCCAGCAGCTTGGTTGTTTTGGGAGACACTGAAGCTTTCTTT. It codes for CASSLVVLGDTEAFF. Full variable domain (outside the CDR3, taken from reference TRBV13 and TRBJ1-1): AAGVIQSPRHLIKEKRETATLKCYPIPRHDTVYWYQQGPGQDPQFLISFYEKMQSDKGSIPDRFSAQQFSDYHSELNMSSLELGDSALYFCASSLVVLGDTEAFFGQGTRLTVV.

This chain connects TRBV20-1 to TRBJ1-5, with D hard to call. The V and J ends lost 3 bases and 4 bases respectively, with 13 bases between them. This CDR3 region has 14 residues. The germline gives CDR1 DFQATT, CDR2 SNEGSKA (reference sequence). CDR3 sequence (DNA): TGCAGTGCTAGGGGCTGGATGGGAAATCAGCCCCAGCATTTT. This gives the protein CSARGWMGNQPQHF.

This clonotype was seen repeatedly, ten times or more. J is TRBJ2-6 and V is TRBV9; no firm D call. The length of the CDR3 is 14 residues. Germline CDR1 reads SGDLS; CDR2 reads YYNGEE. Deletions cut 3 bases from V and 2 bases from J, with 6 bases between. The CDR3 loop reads CASSGRAGANVLTF. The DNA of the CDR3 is TGTGCCAGCAGCGGAAGAGCTGGGGCCAACGTCCTGACTTTC.

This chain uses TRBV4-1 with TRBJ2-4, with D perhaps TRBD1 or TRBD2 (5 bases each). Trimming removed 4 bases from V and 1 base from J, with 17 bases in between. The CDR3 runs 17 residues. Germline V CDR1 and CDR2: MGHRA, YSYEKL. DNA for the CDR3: TGCGCCAGCAGCCGCCCAGGGCTAGCTCGGGCCAAAAACATTCAGTACTTC. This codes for CASSRPGLARAKNIQYF.

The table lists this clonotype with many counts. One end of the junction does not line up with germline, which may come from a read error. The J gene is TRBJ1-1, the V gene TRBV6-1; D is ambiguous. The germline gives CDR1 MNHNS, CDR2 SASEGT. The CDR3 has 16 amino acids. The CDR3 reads CANSEFHGSRNTEAFF. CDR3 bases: TGTGCCAACAGTGAGTTCCATGGCAGCAGGAACACTGAAGCTTTCTTT.

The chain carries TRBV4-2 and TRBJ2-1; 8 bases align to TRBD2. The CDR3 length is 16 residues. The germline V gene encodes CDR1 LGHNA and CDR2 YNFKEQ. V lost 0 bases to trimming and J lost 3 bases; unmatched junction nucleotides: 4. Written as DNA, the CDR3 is TGTGCCAGCAGCCAAGATCCGGGACTAGTCTACAATGAGCAGTTCTTC. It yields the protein CASSQDPGLVYNEQFF.

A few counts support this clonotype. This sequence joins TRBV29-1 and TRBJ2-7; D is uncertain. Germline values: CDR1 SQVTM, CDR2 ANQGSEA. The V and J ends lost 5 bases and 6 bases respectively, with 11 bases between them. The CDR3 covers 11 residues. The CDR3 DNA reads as TGCAGCGTTCTCTTGAGGTTCGAGCAGTACTTC. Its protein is CSVLLRFEQYF.

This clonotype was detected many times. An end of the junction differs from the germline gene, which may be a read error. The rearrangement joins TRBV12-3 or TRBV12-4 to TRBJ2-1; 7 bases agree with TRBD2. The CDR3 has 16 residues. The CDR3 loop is CASSRLAALGYNEQFF. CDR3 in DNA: TGTGCCAGCAGTCGACTAGCTGCCCTCGGGTACAATGAACAGTTCTTC.

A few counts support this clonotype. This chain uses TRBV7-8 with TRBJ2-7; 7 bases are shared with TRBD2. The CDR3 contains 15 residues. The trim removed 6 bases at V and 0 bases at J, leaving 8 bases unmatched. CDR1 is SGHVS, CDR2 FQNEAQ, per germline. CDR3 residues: CASRGRGRISYEQYF. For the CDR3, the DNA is TGTGCCAGCAGGGGGAGGGGACGGATCTCCTACGAGCAGTACTTC.

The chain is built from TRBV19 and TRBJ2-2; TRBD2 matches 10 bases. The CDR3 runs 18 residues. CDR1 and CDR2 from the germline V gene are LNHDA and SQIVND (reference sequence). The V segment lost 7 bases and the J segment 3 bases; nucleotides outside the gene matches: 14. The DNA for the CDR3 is TGTGCCAGTACCCCCCTGGTTTGGCTAGCGGGAGACACCGGGGAGCTGTTTTTT. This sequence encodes CASTPLVWLAGDTGELFF.

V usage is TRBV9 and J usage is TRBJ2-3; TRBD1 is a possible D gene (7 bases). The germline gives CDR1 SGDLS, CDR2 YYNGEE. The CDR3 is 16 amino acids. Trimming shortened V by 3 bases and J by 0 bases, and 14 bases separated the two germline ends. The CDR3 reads CASSARGDMSTDTQYF. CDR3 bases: TGTGCCAGCAGCGCCAGGGGGGACATGAGCACAGATACGCAGTATTTT.

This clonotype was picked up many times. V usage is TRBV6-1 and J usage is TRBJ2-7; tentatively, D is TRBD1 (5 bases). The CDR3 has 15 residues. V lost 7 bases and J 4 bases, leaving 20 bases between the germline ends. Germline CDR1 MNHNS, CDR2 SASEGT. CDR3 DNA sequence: TGTGCCAGCAAAGGTCGGCGCAGGGATGTGTACGAGCAGTACTTC. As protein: CASKGRRRDVYEQYF.

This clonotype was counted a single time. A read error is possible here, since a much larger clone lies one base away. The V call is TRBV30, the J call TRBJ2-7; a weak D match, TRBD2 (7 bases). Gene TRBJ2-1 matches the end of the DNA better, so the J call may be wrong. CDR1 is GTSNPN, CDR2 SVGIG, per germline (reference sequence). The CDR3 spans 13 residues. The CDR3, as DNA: TGTGCCTGGAGGGCCAGCGGGACATACGAGCAGTTCTTC. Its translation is CAWRASGTYEQFF.

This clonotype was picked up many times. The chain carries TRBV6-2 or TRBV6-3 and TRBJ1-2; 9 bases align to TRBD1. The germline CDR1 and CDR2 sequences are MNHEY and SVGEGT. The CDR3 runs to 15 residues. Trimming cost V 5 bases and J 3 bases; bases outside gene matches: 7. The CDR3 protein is CASSDWTGVDYGYTF. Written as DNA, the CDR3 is TGTGCCAGCAGTGATTGGACAGGGGTGGACTATGGCTACACCTTC.

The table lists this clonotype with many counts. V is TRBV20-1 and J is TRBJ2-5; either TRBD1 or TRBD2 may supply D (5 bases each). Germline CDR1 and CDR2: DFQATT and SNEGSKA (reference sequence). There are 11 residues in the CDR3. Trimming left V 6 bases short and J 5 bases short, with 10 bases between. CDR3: CSAGEGETQYF. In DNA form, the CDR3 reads TGCAGTGCGGGAGAGGGGGAGACCCAGTACTTC.

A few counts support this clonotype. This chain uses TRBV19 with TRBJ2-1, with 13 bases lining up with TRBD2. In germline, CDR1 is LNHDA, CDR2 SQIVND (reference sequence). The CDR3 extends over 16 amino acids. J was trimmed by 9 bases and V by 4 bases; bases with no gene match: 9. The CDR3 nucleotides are TGTGCCAGTAGTAGCCACACTAGCGGGAGGGGCGGTGAGCAGTTCTTC. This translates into CASSSHTSGRGGEQFF.

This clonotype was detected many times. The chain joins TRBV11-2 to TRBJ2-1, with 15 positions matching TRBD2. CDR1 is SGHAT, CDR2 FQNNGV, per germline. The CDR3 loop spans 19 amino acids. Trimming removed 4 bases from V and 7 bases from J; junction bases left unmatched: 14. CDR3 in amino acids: CASSSGLAGGPVPANEQFF. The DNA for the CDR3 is TGTGCCAGCAGCTCCGGACTAGCGGGAGGGCCTGTTCCGGCAAATGAGCAGTTCTTC.

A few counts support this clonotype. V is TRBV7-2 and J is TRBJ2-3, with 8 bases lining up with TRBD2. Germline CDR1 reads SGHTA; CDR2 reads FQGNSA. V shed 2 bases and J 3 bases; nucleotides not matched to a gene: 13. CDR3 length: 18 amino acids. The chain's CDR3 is CASSLKVGGGGRTDTQYF. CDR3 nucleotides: TGTGCCAGCAGCTTAAAGGTCGGGGGCGGCGGGAGGACAGATACGCAGTATTTT.

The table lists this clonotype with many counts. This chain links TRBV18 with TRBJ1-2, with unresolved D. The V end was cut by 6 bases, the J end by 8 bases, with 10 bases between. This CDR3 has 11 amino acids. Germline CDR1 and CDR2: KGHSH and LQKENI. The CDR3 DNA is TGTGCCAGCTCCCCTGGGCCCGGCTACACCTTC. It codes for CASSPGPGYTF.

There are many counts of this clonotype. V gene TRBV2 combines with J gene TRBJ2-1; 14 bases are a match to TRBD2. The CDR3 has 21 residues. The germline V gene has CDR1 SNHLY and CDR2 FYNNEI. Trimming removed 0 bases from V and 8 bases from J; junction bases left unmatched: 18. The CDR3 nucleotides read TGTGCCAGCAGTGAAGCGCTTCAGGAGGGACTAGCGGGAGTACCTGGGGATGAGCAGTTCTTC. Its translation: CASSEALQEGLAGVPGDEQFF.

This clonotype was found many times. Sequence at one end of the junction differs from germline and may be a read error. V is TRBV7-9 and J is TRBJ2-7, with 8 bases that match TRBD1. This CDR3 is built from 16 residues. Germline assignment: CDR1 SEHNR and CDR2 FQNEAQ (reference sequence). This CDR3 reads CASSLYPRTGSFEQYF. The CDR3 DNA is TGTGCCAGCAGTCTATATCCGAGGACAGGGTCCTTCGAGCAGTACTTC. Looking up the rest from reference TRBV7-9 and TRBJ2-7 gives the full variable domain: DTGVSQNPRHKITKRGQNVTFRCDPISEHNRLYWYRQTLGQGPEFLTYFQNEAQLEKSRLLSDRFSAERPKGSFSTLEIQRTEQGDSAMYLCASSLYPRTGSFEQYFGPGTRLTVT.

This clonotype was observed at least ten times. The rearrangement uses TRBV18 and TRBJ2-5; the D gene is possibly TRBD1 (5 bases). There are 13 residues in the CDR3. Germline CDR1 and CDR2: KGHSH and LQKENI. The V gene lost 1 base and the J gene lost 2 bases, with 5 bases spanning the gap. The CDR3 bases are TGTGCCAGCTCACCACGACAGCAAGAGACCCAGTACTTC. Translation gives CASSPRQQETQYF. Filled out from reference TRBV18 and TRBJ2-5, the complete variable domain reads NAGVMQNPRHLVRRRGQEARLRCSPMKGHSHVYWYRQLPEEGLKFMVYLQKENIIDESGMPKERFSAEFPKEGPSILRIQQVVRGDSAAYFCASSPRQQETQYFGPGTRLLVL.

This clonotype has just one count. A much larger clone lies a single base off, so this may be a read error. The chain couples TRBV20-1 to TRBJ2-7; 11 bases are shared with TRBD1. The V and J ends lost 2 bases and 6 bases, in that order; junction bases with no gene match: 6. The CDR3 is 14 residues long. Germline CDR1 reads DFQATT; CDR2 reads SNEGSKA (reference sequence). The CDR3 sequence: CSARIGQGAGEQYF. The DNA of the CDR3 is TGCAGTGCTAGAATCGGACAGGGGGCTGGCGAGCAGTACTTC.

In DNA form, the CDR3 reads TGTGCCAGCAGTTATCCCCCTGAAGCTTTCTTT. Its protein is CASSYPPEAFF. This chain joins TRBV6-2 or TRBV6-3 and TRBJ1-1; D remains ambiguous. V lost 3 bases and J 6 bases, leaving 5 bases between the germline ends. Germline V lookup: CDR1 MNHEY, CDR2 SVGEGT. This CDR3 is built from 11 residues.

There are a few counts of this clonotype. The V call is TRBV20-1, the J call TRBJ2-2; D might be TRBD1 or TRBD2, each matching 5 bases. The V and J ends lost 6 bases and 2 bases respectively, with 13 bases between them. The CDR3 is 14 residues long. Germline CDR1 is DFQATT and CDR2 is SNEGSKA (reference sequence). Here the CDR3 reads CSATGTLNTGELFF. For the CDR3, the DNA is TGCAGTGCCACCGGGACCCTAAACACCGGGGAGCTGTTTTTT.